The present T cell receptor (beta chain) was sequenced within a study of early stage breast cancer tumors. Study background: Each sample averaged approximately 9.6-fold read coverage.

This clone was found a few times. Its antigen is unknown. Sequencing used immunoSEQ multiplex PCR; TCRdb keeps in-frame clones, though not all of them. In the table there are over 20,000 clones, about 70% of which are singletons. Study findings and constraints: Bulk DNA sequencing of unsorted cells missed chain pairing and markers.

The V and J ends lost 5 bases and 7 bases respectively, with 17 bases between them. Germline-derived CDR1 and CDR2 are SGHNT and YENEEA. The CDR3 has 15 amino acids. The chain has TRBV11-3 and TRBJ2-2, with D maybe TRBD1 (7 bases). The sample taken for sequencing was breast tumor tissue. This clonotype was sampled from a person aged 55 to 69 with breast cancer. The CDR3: CASSPVGGGHGELFF. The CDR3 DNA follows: TGTGCCAGCAGCCCCGTCGGAGGGGGCCACGGGGAGCTGTTTTTT.